This record looks at one TCR beta chain sequence and its context. No cognate antigen has been identified for it. Within one base of it there is no much larger clone, and no base qualities were kept. Other DNA sequences of this sample code for an identical CDR3. These data originate in a study of beta chain features in type 1 diabetes (dated by TCRdb to 2017 to 2018). About the full investigation: Patients and healthy donors did not differ in mean age, gender distribution, total cell number or subset yield. Regulatory and stem cell-like memory subsets were obtained from only 8 patients and roughly eight healthy donors, while naive and central memory subsets were obtained from all 28 donors. A total of around 110,000,000 sorted cells were examined across all samples, and RNA yield correlated strongly with the number of cells per subset. The study compared TCRB repertoires of sorted circulating CD4+ T cell subsets between recently diagnosed type 1 diabetes patients and matched healthy donors.

A single peripheral blood draw of around 120 mL on average was collected from each donor into heparinised tubes. Using a panel that included CD45RO, CCR7, CD25, CD127, CD95 and CD27, naive, central memory, regulatory and stem cell-like memory CD4+ T cells were sorted on a BD FACSAria II. A purity above 95% was achieved for all sorted populations. Right away, PBMCs were isolated by Lymphoprep density gradient centrifugation and were stained directly, with no culture step. To minimize batch effects, samples were stained and sorted in pairs, one healthy donor with one patient per experiment. CDR1 and CDR2 are read off the germline V gene as KGHSH and LQKENI. V is cut back by 2 bases and J by 3 bases, with 4 bases in the junction unmatched. The CDR3 sequence holds 14 residues, the cysteine and phenylalanine included. The kept DNA is CDR3 alone, 42 bases in frame from the first base. The entire isolated RNA was reverse transcribed using the High Capacity cDNA Reverse Transcription Kit, and thus expressed TCRB transcripts were sequenced. Deep immunoSEQ sequencing was applied to naive, central memory and regulatory T cell samples, giving an average of roughly 3.5 million total reads per sample. After sorted cells were lysed in RLT buffer, RNA was extracted with DNase-treated RNeasy Micro or Mini kits, with the choice depending on cell number. To prevent cross-contamination, each cell subset was processed individually, whereas patient and healthy donor samples were processed jointly. Using the immunoSEQ multiplex PCR, TCRB sequences were amplified from cDNA into 87-bp fragments spanning the CDR3 region. Amplicons were sequenced on the Illumina HiSeq platform. As for the original processing: PCR bias was corrected computationally using synthetic template baselines, and reads within Hamming distance 2 were collapsed, with unmergeable singletons discarded. Reads were aligned to IMGT to assign V, D and J genes, CDR3 length, and insertions or deletions at six rearrangement sites. Within each subset, clonotype counts were normalized to sorted cell number, and only after that were true diversity and Gini coefficients computed with the tcR R package. Repertoire sharing was quantified using the overlap coefficient calculated on TCRB nucleotide sequences. Out-of-frame TCRB sequences from naive cells were analyzed to stand in for the pre-selection repertoire. TCRdb mirrors the immuneACCESS table, restricted to in-frame sequences. Some clones are absent from its copies; in checked studies, under half trace to an unresolved V gene, and the reason for the others is unknown. That table gives V, J and clone size, and the DNA gave D and trimming. The sample table shows approximately 250,000 clones, and about a tenth are seen once. The top ten constitute 0.017% of the sample.

What the study reported, not specific to this receptor: Because small numbers of individuals were included in the HLA sub-analyses, any influence of HLA type on TCRB rearrangement was left unresolved. At VDJ recombination sites, type 1 diabetes patients had fewer insertions and more deleted nucleotides, which implies abnormalities in thymic rearrangement. Because cDNA rather than genomic DNA was sequenced, highly expressing activated cells could have been over-represented, although no difference in activation and CD3 levels was found between groups. The naive, central memory and regulatory TCRB repertoires appeared to resemble one another more closely among patients than among healthy donors. A moderate but significant shortening of TCRB CDR3 length was observed in type 1 diabetes patients in all four CD4+ subsets. PCR may preferentially amplify shorter templates, but because patient and control samples were amplified and corrected together, any resulting skew would affect both groups equally.

Sequencing input: naive CD4+ T cells from blood. What this sample's cell subset or site label stands for: true naive CD4+ T cells. This chain joins TRBV18 to TRBJ2-7; 7 middle bases align to TRBD1. The origin of this receptor is a man aged 25 to 45 with type 1 diabetes. Here is the DNA: TGTGCCAGCTCACCAAGGGGGACAGACTACGAGCAGTACTTC. Translated, it reads CASSPRGTDYEQYF.